The source of this T cell receptor (beta chain) is a study of blood T cells in healthy people across ages. Germline V gene data show CDR1 as SNHLY and CDR2 as FYNNEI. The CDR3 contains 15 residues. The use of a sample-barcoded 5' primer and a J-beta primer mix characterized a second PCR of roughly 6 to 11 cycles. The study obtained at least 2.5 million CDR3-containing paired-end reads from every sample. Each CDR3 protein gets one entry after TCRdb re-called the 5' RACE reads with MiXCR. The sample has fewer than 2,000,000 distinct CDR3 sequences; around 36% are singletons. Peripheral blood was drawn, approximately 9.4 milliliters per donor. PBMCs, at least 6.5 million per sample, were isolated. In regard to this clonotype: Compared with germline, one end of the junction differs, possibly owing to a read error.

The receptor's source is a woman aged 25 to 45 in good health. The chain joins TRBV2 to TRBJ2-3; a possible D gene is TRBD1 (5 bases). The sequenced sample was blood. The CDR3 sequence is CATSTGEIDTDTQYF. CDR3 DNA sequence: TGTGCCACCAGTACAGGCGAAATTGACACAGATACGCAGTATTTT. Using reference TRBV2 and TRBJ2-3 for the parts outside the CDR3, the full variable domain is EPEVTQTPSHQVTQMGQEVILRCVPISNHLYFYWYRQILGQKVEFLVSFYNNEISEKSEIFDDQFSVERPDGSNFTLKIRSTKLEDSAMYFCATSTGEIDTDTQYFGPGTRLTVL.